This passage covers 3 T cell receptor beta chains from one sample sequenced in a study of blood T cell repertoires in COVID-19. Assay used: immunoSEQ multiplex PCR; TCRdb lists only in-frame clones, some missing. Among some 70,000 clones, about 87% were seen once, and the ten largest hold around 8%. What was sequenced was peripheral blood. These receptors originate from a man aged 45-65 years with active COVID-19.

The CDR3: CASSFRQGAMNTEAFF. CDR3 coding DNA: TGTGCCAGCAGCTTCCGACAGGGGGCGATGAACACTGAAGCTTTCTTT. The chain employs TRBV5-6 and TRBJ1-1; TRBD1 agrees at 10 bases. The germline CDR1 and CDR2 sequences are SGHDT and YYEEEE. V lost 2 bases to trimming and J lost 0 bases; unmatched junction nucleotides: 4. The CDR3 consists of 16 residues.

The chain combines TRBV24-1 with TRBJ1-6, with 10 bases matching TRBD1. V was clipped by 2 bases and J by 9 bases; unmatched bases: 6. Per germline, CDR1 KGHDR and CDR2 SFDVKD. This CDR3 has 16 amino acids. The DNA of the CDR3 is TGTGCCACCAGTGATTCGCGACAGGGGGCAGGTTCACCCCTCCACTTT. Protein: CATSDSRQGAGSPLHF.

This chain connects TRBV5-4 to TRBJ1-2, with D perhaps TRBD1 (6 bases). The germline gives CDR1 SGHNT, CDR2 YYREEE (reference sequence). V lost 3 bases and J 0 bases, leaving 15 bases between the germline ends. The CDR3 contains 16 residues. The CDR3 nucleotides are TGTGCCAGCAGCTCCGGCGTGGGACACCCTAACTATGGCTACACCTTC. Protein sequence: CASSSGVGHPNYGYTF.